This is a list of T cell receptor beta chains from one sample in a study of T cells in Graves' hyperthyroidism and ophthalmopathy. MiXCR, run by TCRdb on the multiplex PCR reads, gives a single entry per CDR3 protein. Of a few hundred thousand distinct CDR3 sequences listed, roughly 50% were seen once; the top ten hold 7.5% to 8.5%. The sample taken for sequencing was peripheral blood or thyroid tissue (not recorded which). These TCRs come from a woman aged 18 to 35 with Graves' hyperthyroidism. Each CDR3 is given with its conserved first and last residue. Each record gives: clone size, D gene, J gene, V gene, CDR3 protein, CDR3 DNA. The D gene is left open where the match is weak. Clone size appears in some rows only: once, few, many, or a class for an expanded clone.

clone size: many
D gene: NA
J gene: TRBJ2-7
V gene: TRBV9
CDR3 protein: CASSVAGTPYEQYF
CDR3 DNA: TGTGCCAGCAGCGTAGCGGGGACTCCCTACGAGCAGTACTTC

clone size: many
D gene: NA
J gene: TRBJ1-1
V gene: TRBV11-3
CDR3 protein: CASSGGGVGTEAFF
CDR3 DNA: TGTGCCAGCAGCGGGGGGGGAGTAGGCACTGAAGCTTTCTTT

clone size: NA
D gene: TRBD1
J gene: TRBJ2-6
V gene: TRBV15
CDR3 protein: CATSTRDRGTSGANVLTF
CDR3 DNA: TGTGCCACCAGCACCCGGGACAGGGGAACGTCTGGGGCCAACGTCCTGACTTTC

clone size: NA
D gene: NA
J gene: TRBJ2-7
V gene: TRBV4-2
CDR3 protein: CASSQGDSYEQYF
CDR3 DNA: TGTGCCAGCAGCCAAGGGGACTCCTACGAGCAGTACTTC

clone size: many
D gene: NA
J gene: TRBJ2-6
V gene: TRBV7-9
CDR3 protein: CASSLEWLGRGANVLTF
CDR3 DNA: TGTGCCAGCAGCTTAGAATGGCTGGGCCGCGGGGCCAACGTCCTGACTTTC

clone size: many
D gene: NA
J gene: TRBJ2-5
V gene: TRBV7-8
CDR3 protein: CASSLGSRGWQETQYF
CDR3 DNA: TGTGCCAGCAGCTTAGGGTCCCGGGGGTGGCAAGAGACCCAGTACTTC

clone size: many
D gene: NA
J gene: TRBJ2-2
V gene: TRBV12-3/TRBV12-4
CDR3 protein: CASSLIGGTTGELFF
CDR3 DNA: TGTGCCAGCAGTTTAATCGGGGGGACAACCGGGGAGCTGTTTTTT

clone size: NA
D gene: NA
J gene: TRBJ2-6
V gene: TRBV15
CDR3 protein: CATSREISGANVLTF
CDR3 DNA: TGTGCCACCAGCAGAGAGATATCTGGGGCCAACGTCCTGACTTTC

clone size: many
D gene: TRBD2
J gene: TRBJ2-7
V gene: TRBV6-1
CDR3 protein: CASTPTGRSEQYF
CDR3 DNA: TGTGCCAGCACTCCAACCGGGAGGAGCGAGCAGTACTTC

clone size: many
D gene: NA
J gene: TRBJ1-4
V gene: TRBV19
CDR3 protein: CASSISYATNEKLFF
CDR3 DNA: TGTGCCAGTAGTATATCATACGCAACTAATGAAAAACTGTTTTTT

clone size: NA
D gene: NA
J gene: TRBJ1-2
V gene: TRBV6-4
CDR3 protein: CASSDSVQNGYTF
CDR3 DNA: TGTGCCAGCAGTGACTCAGTCCAAAATGGCTACACCTTC

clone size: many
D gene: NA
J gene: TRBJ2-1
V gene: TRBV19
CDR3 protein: CASAKTDYNEQFF
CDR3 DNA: TGTGCCAGCGCAAAAACAGATTACAATGAGCAGTTCTTC

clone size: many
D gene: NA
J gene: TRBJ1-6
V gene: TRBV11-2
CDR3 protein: CASSSPLSRSKTPLHF
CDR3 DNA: TGTGCCAGCAGCTCACCGTTAAGTAGGTCGAAGACACCCCTCCACTTT

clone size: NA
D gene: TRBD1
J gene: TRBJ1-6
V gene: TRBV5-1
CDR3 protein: CASQDRGDRGDSPLHF
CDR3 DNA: TGCGCCAGCCAGGACAGGGGGGACAGGGGAGATTCACCCCTCCACTTT

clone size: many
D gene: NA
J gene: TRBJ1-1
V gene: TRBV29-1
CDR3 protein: CSVGEDLNTEAFF
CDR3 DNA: TGCAGCGTTGGGGAAGACTTGAACACTGAAGCTTTCTTT

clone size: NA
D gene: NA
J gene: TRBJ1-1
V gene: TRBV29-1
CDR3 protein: CSSPGTSNTEAFF
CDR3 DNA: TGCAGCTCACCAGGGACGTCGAACACTGAAGCTTTCTTT

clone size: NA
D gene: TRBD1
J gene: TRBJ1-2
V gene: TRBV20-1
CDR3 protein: CSALTGGGSYGYTF
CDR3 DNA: TGCAGTGCTCTTACAGGGGGAGGGAGCTATGGCTACACCTTC